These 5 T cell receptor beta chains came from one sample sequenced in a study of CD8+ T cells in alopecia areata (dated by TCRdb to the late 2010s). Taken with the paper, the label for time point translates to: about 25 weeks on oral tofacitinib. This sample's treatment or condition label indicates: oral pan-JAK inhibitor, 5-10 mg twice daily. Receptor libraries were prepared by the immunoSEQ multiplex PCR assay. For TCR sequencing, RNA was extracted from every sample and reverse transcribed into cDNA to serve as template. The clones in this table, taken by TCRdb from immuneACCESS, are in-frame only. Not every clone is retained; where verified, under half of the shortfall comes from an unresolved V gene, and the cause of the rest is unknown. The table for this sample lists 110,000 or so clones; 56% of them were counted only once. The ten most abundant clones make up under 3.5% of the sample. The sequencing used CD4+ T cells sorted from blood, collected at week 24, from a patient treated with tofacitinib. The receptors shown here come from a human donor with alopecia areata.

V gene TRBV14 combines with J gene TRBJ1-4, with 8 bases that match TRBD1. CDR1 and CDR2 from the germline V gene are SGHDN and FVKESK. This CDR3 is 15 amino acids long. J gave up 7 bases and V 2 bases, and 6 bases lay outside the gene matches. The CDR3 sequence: CASSQRDRWREKLFF. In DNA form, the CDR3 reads TGTGCCAGCAGCCAAAGGGACAGGTGGCGTGAAAAACTGTTTTTT.

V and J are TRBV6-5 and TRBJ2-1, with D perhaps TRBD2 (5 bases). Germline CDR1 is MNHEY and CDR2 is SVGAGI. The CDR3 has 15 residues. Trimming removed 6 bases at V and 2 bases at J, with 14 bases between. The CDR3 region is CASRSGRAPYNEQFF. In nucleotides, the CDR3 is TGTGCCAGCAGAAGCGGACGCGCCCCCTACAATGAGCAGTTCTTC.

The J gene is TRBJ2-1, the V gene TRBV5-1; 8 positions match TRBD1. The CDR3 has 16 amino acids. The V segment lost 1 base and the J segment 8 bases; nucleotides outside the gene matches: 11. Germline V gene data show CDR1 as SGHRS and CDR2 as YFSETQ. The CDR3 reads CASSLTGTGLVDEQFF. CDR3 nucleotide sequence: TGCGCCAGCAGCTTGACGGGGACAGGTCTTGTCGATGAGCAGTTCTTC.

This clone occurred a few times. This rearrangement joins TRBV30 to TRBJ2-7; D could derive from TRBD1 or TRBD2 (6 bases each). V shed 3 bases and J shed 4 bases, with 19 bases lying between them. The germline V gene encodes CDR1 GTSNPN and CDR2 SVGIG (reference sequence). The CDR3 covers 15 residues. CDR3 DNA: TGTGCCTGGAGGATGGGGGGCATAGGGCCTTACGAGCAGTACTTC. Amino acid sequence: CAWRMGGIGPYEQYF.

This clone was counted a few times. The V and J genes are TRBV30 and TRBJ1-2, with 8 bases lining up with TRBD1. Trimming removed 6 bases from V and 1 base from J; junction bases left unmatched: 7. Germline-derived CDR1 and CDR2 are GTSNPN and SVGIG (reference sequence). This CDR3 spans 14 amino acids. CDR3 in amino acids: CACKGGQGNYGYTF. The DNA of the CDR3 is TGTGCCTGTAAAGGCGGACAGGGTAACTATGGCTACACCTTC.